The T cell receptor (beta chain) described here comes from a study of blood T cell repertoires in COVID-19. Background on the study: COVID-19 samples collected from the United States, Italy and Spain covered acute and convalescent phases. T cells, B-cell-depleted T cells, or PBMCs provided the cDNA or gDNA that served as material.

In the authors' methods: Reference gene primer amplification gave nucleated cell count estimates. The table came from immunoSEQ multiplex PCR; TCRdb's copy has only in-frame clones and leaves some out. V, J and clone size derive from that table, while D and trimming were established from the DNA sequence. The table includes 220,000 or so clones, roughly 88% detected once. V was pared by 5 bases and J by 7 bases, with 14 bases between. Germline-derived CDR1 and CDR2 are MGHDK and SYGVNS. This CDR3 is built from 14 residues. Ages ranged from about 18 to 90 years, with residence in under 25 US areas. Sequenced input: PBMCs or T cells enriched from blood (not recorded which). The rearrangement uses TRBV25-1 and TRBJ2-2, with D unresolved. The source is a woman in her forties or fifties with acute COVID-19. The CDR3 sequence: CASSPPARRGELFF. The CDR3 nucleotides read TGTGCCAGCAGTCCTCCTGCGAGGCGCGGGGAGCTGTTTTTT. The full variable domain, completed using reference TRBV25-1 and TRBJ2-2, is EADIYQTPRYLVIGTGKKITLECSQTMGHDKMYWYQQDPGMELHLIHYSYGVNSTEKGDLSSESTVSRIRTEHFPLTLESARPSHTSQYLCASSPPARRGELFFGEGSRLTVL.